The T cell receptor beta chain described here comes from a study of blood T cells in healthy people across ages. The CDR3 is 15 residues long. V dropped 0 bases and J dropped 4 bases, with 13 bases sitting between them. The germline V gene has CDR1 DFQATT and CDR2 SNEGSKA (reference sequence). Next came a second PCR, run for 7 to 11 cycles, which used a sample-barcoded 5' primer along with a J-beta primer mix. TCRdb fed the 5' RACE reads into MiXCR, producing one record per CDR3 protein. The top ten hold roughly 9.4% of the sample, which has roughly 500,000 distinct CDR3 sequences, about 25% seen once. In the case of this clonotype: The antigen is undetermined.

Study-wide results and caveats: Diversity estimates from one million T cells were considered underestimates.

Another study also made use of these data, one on T cells of mothers and their children. That publication notes: No clones detected were persistent microchimeric T cell clones.

The clonotype originates from a boy aged 5-17 years in good health. The chain is built from TRBV20-1 and TRBJ2-1, with TRBD2 as a possible D gene (7 bases). The sample comprised blood. This CDR3 reads CSARDGGGAYNEQFF. The CDR3 coding sequence is TGCAGTGCTAGAGATGGAGGGGGGGCTTACAATGAGCAGTTCTTC.